The clone carrying this T cell receptor (beta chain) was observed many times. The sample is drawn from a study of T-cell reconstitution after alpha-beta-depleted transplantation in children. Unique molecular identifiers featured in how the TCRbeta library was prepared. TCRdb ran MiXCR on the PCR reads and lists one entry per CDR3 protein. The sample has more than 85,000 distinct CDR3 sequences, under 13% seen once. Germline V gene lookup returns CDR1 SGHTA and CDR2 FQGNSA. The CDR3 runs to 15 residues. Trimming left V 2 bases short and J 8 bases short, with 16 bases between. The sample was PBMCs from the stem cell graft donor, taken from the stem cell graft. The chain uses TRBV7-2 and TRBJ2-1, with D possibly matching TRBD2 (6 bases). The sequence came from a human donor who donated a stem cell graft to a child with acute lymphoblastic leukemia. The CDR3 nucleotides read TGTGCCAGCAGCTTAAATCTGCGGAGGGTTGATGAGCAGTTCTTC. This encodes CASSLNLRRVDEQFF.